The source of this T cell receptor (beta chain) is a study of regulatory T cells in long-lasting Graves disease. This CDR3 region has 15 residues. V was pared by 3 bases and J by 4 bases, with 13 bases between. The germline V gene has CDR1 MNHGY and CDR2 SVAAGI. To make TCR beta libraries, researchers used iRepertoire HTBI primers and Arm-PCR of CDR3 regions. TCRdb re-called the multiplex PCR reads through MiXCR, storing one row per CDR3 protein. The sample has roughly 350,000 distinct CDR3 sequences, 16% seen once; the top ten hold about 27%. This clonotype was seen ten or more times. Time point given: newly diagnosed GD, antithyroid drugs for less than 3 months. Researchers made the TCR library from RNA that was extracted from PBMCs. The same data also contributed to another study, on T cells in Graves' hyperthyroidism and ophthalmopathy. That work contributes: Patients were excluded for uncontrolled infection, other autoimmune disease, pregnancy or lactation.

This clonotype originated in a man aged 40-49 years with Graves disease. Material: peripheral blood mononuclear cells (PBMCs), obtained at new diagnosis, from a patient treated with antithyroid drugs. The genes are TRBV6-9 and TRBJ2-1, with D tentatively TRBD1 or TRBD2 (6 bases each). The CDR3 bases are TGTGCCAGCAGTTACCTCGGGGGCGCATACAATGAGCAGTTCTTC. This encodes CASSYLGGAYNEQFF.